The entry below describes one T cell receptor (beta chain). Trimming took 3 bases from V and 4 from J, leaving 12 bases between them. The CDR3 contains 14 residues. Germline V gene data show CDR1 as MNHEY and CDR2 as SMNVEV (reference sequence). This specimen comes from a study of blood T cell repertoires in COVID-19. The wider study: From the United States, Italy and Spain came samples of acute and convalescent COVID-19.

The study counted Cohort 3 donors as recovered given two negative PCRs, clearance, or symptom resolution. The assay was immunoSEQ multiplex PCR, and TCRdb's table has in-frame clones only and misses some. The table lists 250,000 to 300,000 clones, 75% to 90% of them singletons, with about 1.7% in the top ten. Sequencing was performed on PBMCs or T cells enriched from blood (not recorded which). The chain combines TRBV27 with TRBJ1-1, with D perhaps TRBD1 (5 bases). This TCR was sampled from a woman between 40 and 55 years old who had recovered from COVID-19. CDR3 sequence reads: CASSLRLGGTEAFF. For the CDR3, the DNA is TGTGCCAGCAGTTTGAGGCTCGGGGGCACTGAAGCTTTCTTT.